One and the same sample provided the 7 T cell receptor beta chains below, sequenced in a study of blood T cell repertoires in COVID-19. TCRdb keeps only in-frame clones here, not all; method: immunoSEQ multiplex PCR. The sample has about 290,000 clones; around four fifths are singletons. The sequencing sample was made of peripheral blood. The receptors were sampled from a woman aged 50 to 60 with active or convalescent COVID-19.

CDR3 DNA: TGCGCCAGCAGTGAGTCTCAGGGGCCGGACACTGAAGCTTTCTTT. This sequence encodes CASSESQGPDTEAFF. The chain uses TRBV10-2 and TRBJ1-1; the D gene is possibly TRBD1 (6 bases). CDR1 is WSHSY and CDR2 is SAAADI in the germline V gene. Deletions cut 0 bases from V and 3 bases from J, with 11 bases between. The CDR3 is 15 residues long.

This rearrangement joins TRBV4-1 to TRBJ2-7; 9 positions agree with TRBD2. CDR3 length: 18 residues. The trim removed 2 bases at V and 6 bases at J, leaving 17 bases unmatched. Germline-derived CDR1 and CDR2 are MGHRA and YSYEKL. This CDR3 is CASSQRYGSGRTRGEQYF. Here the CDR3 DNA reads TGCGCCAGCAGCCAAAGATACGGTAGCGGGAGAACGAGGGGCGAGCAGTACTTC.

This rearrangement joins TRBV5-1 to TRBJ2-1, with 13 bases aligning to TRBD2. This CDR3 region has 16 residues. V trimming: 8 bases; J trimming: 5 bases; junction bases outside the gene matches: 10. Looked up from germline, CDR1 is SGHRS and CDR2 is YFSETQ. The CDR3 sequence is CASQLGGTSGNNEQFF. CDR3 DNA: TGCGCCAGTCAATTGGGAGGGACTAGCGGGAACAATGAGCAGTTCTTC.

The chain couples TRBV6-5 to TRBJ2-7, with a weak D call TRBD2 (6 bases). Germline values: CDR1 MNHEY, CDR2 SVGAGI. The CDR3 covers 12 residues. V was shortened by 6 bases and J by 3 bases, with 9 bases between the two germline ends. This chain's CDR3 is CASSRGSYEQYF. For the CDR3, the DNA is TGTGCCAGCAGCCGGGGGAGCTACGAGCAGTACTTC.

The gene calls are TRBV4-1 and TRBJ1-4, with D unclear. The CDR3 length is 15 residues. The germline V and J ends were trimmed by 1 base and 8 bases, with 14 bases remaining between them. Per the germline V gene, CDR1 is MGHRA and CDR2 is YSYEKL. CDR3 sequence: CASSQGRGGWEKLFF. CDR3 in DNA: TGCGCCAGCAGCCAAGGACGGGGTGGGTGGGAAAAACTGTTTTTT.

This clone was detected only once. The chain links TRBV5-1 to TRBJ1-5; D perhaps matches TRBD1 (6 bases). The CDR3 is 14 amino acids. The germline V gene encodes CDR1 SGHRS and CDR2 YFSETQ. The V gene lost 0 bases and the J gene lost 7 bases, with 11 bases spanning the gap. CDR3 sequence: CASSLDRVGQPQHF. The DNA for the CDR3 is TGCGCCAGCAGCTTGGACAGGGTGGGCCAGCCCCAGCATTTT.

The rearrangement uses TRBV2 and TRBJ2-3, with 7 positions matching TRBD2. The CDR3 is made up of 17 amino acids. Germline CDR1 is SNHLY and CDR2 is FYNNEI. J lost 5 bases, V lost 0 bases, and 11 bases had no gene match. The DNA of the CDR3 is TGTGCCAGCAGTGAAGCTAGCGGGTTTATGAGCGGAGATACGCAGTATTTT. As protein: CASSEASGFMSGDTQYF.